Sequencing of this TCR beta chain was carried out in a study of T cell responses to AZD1222 COVID-19 vaccine. Sequencing was performed with immunoSEQ multiplex PCR; in TCRdb, only in-frame clones are kept and a portion is missing. Altogether fewer than 200,000 clones are present, around 90% being singletons, with the ten largest covering approximately 4%. Deletions cut 0 bases from V and 2 bases from J, with 11 bases between. Germline loops: CDR1 LGHDT, CDR2 YNNKEL (reference sequence). The CDR3 has 15 amino acids. This receptor was identified in an adult who received the MenACWY meningococcal vaccine as a control. The input for sequencing was peripheral blood, taken 28 days after the second dose of the MenACWY control vaccine. The chain recombines TRBV3-1 (or the pseudogene TRBV3-2) with TRBJ2-7; D assignment may be TRBD1 or TRBD2 (5 bases each). The CDR3 DNA sequence: TGTGCCAGCAGCCAAGATCTCGGGGCCCCCTACGAGCAGTACTTC. It encodes CASSQDLGAPYEQYF.